This T cell receptor (beta chain) was retrieved from a study of T-cell reconstitution after alpha-beta-depleted transplantation in children. Unique molecular identifiers were used in preparing the TCRbeta library. MiXCR was run by TCRdb on the PCR reads, yielding one entry per CDR3 protein. This table has about 690,000 distinct CDR3 sequences, roughly 17% appearing once. The V end was cut by 4 bases, the J end by 4 bases, with 10 bases between. The CDR3 contains 14 residues. Germline assignment: CDR1 PRHDT and CDR2 FYEKMQ (reference sequence). This clonotype was seen a handful of times. The sequence was collected from a human donor who donated a stem cell graft to a child with acute myeloid leukemia. Sequencing used PBMCs from the stem cell graft donor, obtained from the stem cell graft. V gene TRBV13 combines with J gene TRBJ2-2; TRBD1 is a possible D gene (5 bases). The CDR3 sequence: CASSYQGSTGELFF. CDR3 DNA: TGTGCCAGCAGCTATCAGGGTTCCACCGGGGAGCTGTTTTTT.